The clone carrying this TCR beta chain was detected ten times or more. Its antigen is unknown. Molecular barcoded adaptors covering alpha/delta and beta/gamma chains were used on roughly 400 ng RNA. TCRdb processed the reads anew with MiXCR; each CDR3 protein has one entry. The top ten clones hold about a tenth of a sample with more than 55,000 distinct CDR3 sequences, around a fifth of them seen once. The data stem from a study of read filtering for tumor transcriptome and immune sequencing. Study context: Revised staging placed eight or nine patients in R-ISS I, around 15 in II, 6 or 7 in III.

Trimming stripped 7 bases from V and 6 bases from J, with 15 bases between. Per the germline V gene, CDR1 is SQVTM and CDR2 is ANQGSEA. The CDR3 is 13 amino acids. Study-wide results and limits: Correlation between methods rose after single-read clonotypes were removed. About four fifths of IR-seq clonotypes had a single read, yet these held about 3.5% of reads. RNA-seq captured clonotypes less deeply and reliably than IR-seq.

The chain links TRBV29-1 to TRBJ1-4; no reliable D call. The sequence derives from a donor at least 40 years old with multiple myeloma. Sequencing used a population of CD138-negative cells sorted from bone marrow. The CDR3 sequence is CSAHQGGDEKLFF. The CDR3 DNA follows: TGCAGCGCCCATCAAGGAGGAGATGAAAAACTGTTTTTT.